These 19 T cell receptor beta chains originate from one sample sequenced in a study of TIL therapy for anti-PD-1-resistant metastatic lung cancer. The libraries were made with immunoSEQ v3. TCRdb keeps only in-frame clones here, not all; method: immunoSEQ multiplex PCR. Of tens of thousands of clones listed, about 86% are singletons. Time point specified: pre-treatment sample, taken before nivolumab and TIL therapy. The material was blood, obtained at baseline. The receptors originated from a person aged 25 to 79 with non-small cell lung cancer.

The genes are TRBV25-1 and TRBJ1-5; tentative D call: TRBD1 (5 bases). CDR1 and CDR2 (germline): MGHDK, SYGVNS. V shed 5 bases and J shed 2 bases, with 10 bases lying between them. The CDR3 loop spans 14 amino acids. CDR3 DNA: TGTGCCAGCAGTTTCTCGGGGGGCAATCAGCCCCAGCATTTT. It yields the protein CASSFSGGNQPQHF. The full variable domain, rest sourced from reference TRBV25-1 and TRBJ1-5, is EADIYQTPRYLVIGTGKKITLECSQTMGHDKMYWYQQDPGMELHLIHYSYGVNSTEKGDLSSESTVSRIRTEHFPLTLESARPSHTSQYLCASSFSGGNQPQHFGDGTRLSIL.

V usage is TRBV18 and J usage is TRBJ2-3; 9 nucleotides match TRBD2. CDR3 length: 16 amino acids. With 2 bases clipped from V and 2 bases from J, the junction kept 5 bases outside the gene matches. CDR1 is KGHSH, CDR2 LQKENI, per germline. CDR3 DNA: TGTGCCAGCTCACCATTGCGGGGGGGATTCACAGATACGCAGTATTTT. Protein sequence: CASSPLRGGFTDTQYF.

This rearrangement joins TRBV7-2 to TRBJ2-7; weak D call: TRBD2 (5 bases). V lost 4 bases to trimming and J lost 3 bases, with 10 bases between them. The CDR3 contains 13 residues. The germline V gene encodes CDR1 SGHTA and CDR2 FQGNSA. Here the CDR3 DNA reads TGTGCCAGCAGCTATTCCGGGGTCTACGAGCAGTACTTC. As protein: CASSYSGVYEQYF.

V gene TRBV19 combines with J gene TRBJ1-2, with 10 bases that match TRBD1. This CDR3 has 15 amino acids. Germline CDR1 LNHDA, CDR2 SQIVND (reference sequence). V was pared by 6 bases and J by 3 bases, with 7 bases of the junction left unmatched. The CDR3 nucleotides are TGTGCCAGTAGGGGGACAGGGGAGGTCTACTATGGCTACACCTTC. Protein product: CASRGTGEVYYGYTF.

This chain links TRBV7-2 with TRBJ2-3, with 14 bases identical to TRBD2. CDR1 and CDR2 (germline): SGHTA, FQGNSA. This CDR3 has 16 amino acids. With 5 bases clipped from V and 6 bases from J, the junction kept 7 bases outside the gene matches. The CDR3 region is CASSQGLAGESDTQYF. CDR3 DNA sequence: TGTGCCAGCAGCCAGGGACTAGCGGGAGAGTCGGATACGCAGTATTTT.

The chain uses TRBV28 and TRBJ2-7; 10 bases map to TRBD1. J gave up 4 bases and V 1 base, and 16 bases lay outside the gene matches. This CDR3 has 19 residues. Germline V gene lookup returns CDR1 MDHEN and CDR2 SYDVKM. The DNA for the CDR3 is TGTGCCAGCAGTTTATTCGTCGTAACACCGGGACAGGGGTTTTACGAGCAGTACTTC. Amino acids: CASSLFVVTPGQGFYEQYF.

V gene TRBV5-6 combines with J gene TRBJ2-5, with D perhaps TRBD2 (6 bases). This CDR3 region has 15 residues. Between the trimmed V and J ends, which lost 2 bases and 5 bases, there was a span of 16 bases. Germline V gene data show CDR1 as SGHDT and CDR2 as YYEEEE. CDR3 in DNA: TGTGCCAGCAGCTTCAGGGACTTAAATAGGGAGACCCAGTACTTC. As protein: CASSFRDLNRETQYF.

CDR3 loop: CASRSAGGSYNEQFF. Written as DNA, the CDR3 is TGTGCCAGCAGATCAGCGGGGGGCTCCTACAATGAGCAGTTCTTC. The chain uses TRBV6-5 and TRBJ2-1; TRBD2 matches at 9 bases. The CDR3 covers 15 residues. V lost 6 bases and J lost 0; bases outside the gene matches: 3. CDR1 is MNHEY, CDR2 SVGAGI, per germline.

The chain employs TRBV7-9 and TRBJ2-3, with 12 bases lining up with TRBD2. The CDR3 is made up of 14 amino acids. Germline V gene lookup returns CDR1 SEHNR and CDR2 FQNEAQ (reference sequence). J was trimmed by 5 bases and V by 4 bases; bases with no gene match: 1. The CDR3 DNA follows: TGTGCCAGCAGCTCGGGACTAGCGGGAGATACGCAGTATTTT. Amino acid sequence: CASSSGLAGDTQYF.

The chain joins TRBV21-1 to TRBJ2-7; no check of the table's D call, TRBD2, against the DNA was made. TRBV21-1 counts as a pseudogene. There are 16 residues in the CDR3. Here the CDR3 DNA reads TGTGCCAGCAGCAAAGACGTGGAGACCGCGACCTACGAGCAGTACTTC. This codes for CASSKDVETATYEQYF.

This clone was detected only once. This sequence joins TRBV5-1 and TRBJ2-5; 10 nucleotides match TRBD2. The CDR3 is made up of 17 amino acids. In germline, CDR1 is SGHRS, CDR2 YFSETQ. After removal of 3 bases from V and 4 bases from J, the junction contained 12 bases not matched to a gene. CDR3 protein: CASSWAGSGGATETQYF. CDR3 DNA: TGCGCCAGCAGCTGGGCCGGGAGCGGGGGGGCTACAGAGACCCAGTACTTC.

CDR3 DNA: TGTGCCAGCAGCCCCCGACAGGGAACCCACAATGAGCAGTTCTTC. Protein sequence: CASSPRQGTHNEQFF. J is TRBJ2-1 and V is TRBV7-6; 7 positions match TRBD1. This CDR3 is built from 15 residues. Trimming cost V 5 bases and J 5 bases; bases outside gene matches: 9. The V gene's germline CDR1 is SGHVS and CDR2 FNYEAQ.

This chain's CDR3 is CSAREGGEQFF. CDR3 bases: TGCAGTGCTAGAGAAGGGGGCGAGCAGTTCTTC. The chain carries TRBV20-1 and TRBJ2-1, with TRBD1 matching 7 bases. CDR1 and CDR2 (germline): DFQATT, SNEGSKA (reference sequence). V dropped 0 bases and J dropped 10; count of bases not matched to a gene: 0. The length of the CDR3 is 11 residues.

This clone appeared once. The chain uses TRBV3-1 (or the pseudogene TRBV3-2) and TRBJ2-5; 9 bases map to TRBD2. The CDR3 is 15 residues long. V trimming: 4 bases; J trimming: 5 bases; junction bases outside the gene matches: 8. The germline CDR1 and CDR2 sequences are LGHDT and YNNKEL (reference sequence). Here the CDR3 DNA reads TGTGCCAGCAGCCGGAACGCGGGGGGGCGGGAGACCCAGTACTTC. This translates into CASSRNAGGRETQYF.

This CDR3 is CASSPGGFQPQHF. DNA of the CDR3: TGTGCCAGCAGTCCGGGGGGGTTCCAGCCCCAGCATTTT. This chain uses TRBV5-6 with TRBJ1-5; tentatively, D is TRBD1 (5 bases). This CDR3 has 13 residues. Trimming took 5 bases from V and 7 from J, leaving 13 bases between them. Germline V gene sequence: CDR1 SGHDT, CDR2 YYEEEE.

This clone was recorded only once. The chain carries TRBV1 and TRBJ1-1; no check of the table's D call, TRBD1, against the DNA was made. TRBV1 is a recognized pseudogene. The CDR3 is made up of 16 amino acids. CDR3 amino acids: CTSSQDRQGSCTEAFF. The DNA for the CDR3 is TGCACCAGCAGCCAAGATCGCCAGGGAAGTTGTACTGAAGCTTTCTTT.

The rearrangement joins TRBV7-9 to TRBJ2-2; D is perhaps TRBD1 (6 bases). The germline V gene has CDR1 SEHNR and CDR2 FQNEAQ (reference sequence). This CDR3 is built from 16 residues. V was trimmed by 4 bases and J by 3 bases, leaving 15 bases between them. The CDR3 spells CASSSLGGAYTGELFF. DNA of the CDR3: TGTGCCAGCAGCTCCCTTGGGGGCGCTTACACCGGGGAGCTGTTTTTT.

The chain joins TRBV24-1 to TRBJ2-3, with D perhaps given as TRBD1 or TRBD2 (5 bases each). The CDR3 runs to 13 residues. CDR1 is KGHDR and CDR2 is SFDVKD in the germline V gene. Trimming took off 9 bases at V and 1 base at J, with 10 bases between the two ends. CDR3 coding DNA: TGTGCCACCTCATTGGGGGGCACAGATACGCAGTATTTT. Translation: CATSLGGTDTQYF.

This clone appeared a few times. V and J are TRBV2 and TRBJ2-2; D possibly corresponds to TRBD1 (6 bases). This CDR3 is built from 14 residues. CDR1 is SNHLY and CDR2 is FYNNEI in the germline V gene. V lost 6 bases and J 6 bases, leaving 14 bases between the germline ends. The CDR3 DNA follows: TGTGCCAGCAGGCCCCTAGGACAGTCCGGGGAGCTGTTTTTT. Encoded protein: CASRPLGQSGELFF.